The rows below give T cell receptor beta chains drawn from one sample of a study of cytomegalovirus exposure and HLA in healthy donors. Assay: immunoSEQ multiplex PCR; the TCRdb copy retains only in-frame clones and omits some. The table records 150,000 to 200,000 clones, 60% to 85% of them present only once. The specimen was PBMCs. Receptors originate from a woman aged 25 to 39 in good health and CMV-seronegative. Each CDR3 is given with its conserved first and last residue. Each record gives: D gene, clone size, J gene, V gene, CDR3 DNA, CDR3 protein. D genes are given only for firm matches. Rows give clone size only sometimes, using once, few, many, or a class for an expanded clone.

TRBD2 NA TRBJ2-7 TRBV7-2 TGTGCCAGCAGCCCTGTCGGCGGGGGGGCGTACGAGCAGTACTTC CASSPVGGGAYEQYF
TRBD2 NA TRBJ2-1 TRBV5-4 TGTGCCAGCAGTTATAGCGGGGGGGCCGGAGATGAGCAGTTCTTC CASSYSGGAGDEQFF
NA NA TRBJ1-2 TRBV13 TGTGCCAGCAGCCAACTTGGACACAGGGAAAGGGGGTATGGCTACACCTTC CASSQLGHRERGYGYTF
NA NA TRBJ2-7 TRBV5-1 TGCGCCAGCAGCTTGAAAGGGAGCGGCCATTACGAGCAGTACTTC CASSLKGSGHYEQYF
TRBD2 NA TRBJ2-5 TRBV18 TGTGCCAGCTCAGAACTAGCGGGAGAGACCCAGTACTTC CASSELAGETQYF
NA NA TRBJ1-1 TRBV30 TGTGCCTGGGAGGAGAACACTGAAGCTTTCTTT CAWEENTEAFF
TRBD1 NA TRBJ1-2 TRBV6-1 TGTGCCAGCAGGCGGACAGGGTTTTTTTTCTACACCTTC CASRRTGFFFYTF
NA few TRBJ2-7 TRBV7-8 TGTTTCAGCAAGGAGAAGCCGGCATACGAGCAGTACTTC CFSKEKPAYEQYF
NA NA TRBJ1-4 TRBV5-6 TGTGCCAGCAGCTTGGGCCCGGGTTTGGAAAAACTGTTTTTT CASSLGPGLEKLFF
NA once TRBJ2-7 TRBV6-5 TGTGCCAGCAGTTACTCTATCTCGTTCAATGGGGGGAAGCAGTACTTC CASSYSISFNGGKQYF
TRBD2 few TRBJ2-1 TRBV2 TGTGCCAGCAGTTACAGTCTAGCGGGGAATGAGCAGTTCTTC CASSYSLAGNEQFF
TRBD1 NA TRBJ2-7 TRBV7-9 TGTGCCAGCAGCTTAGCAGACAGGGTCTACGAGCAGTACTTC CASSLADRVYEQYF
NA NA TRBJ2-7 TRBV15 TGTGCCACCGGGGGGACCATCGACGACTACGAGCAGTACTTC CATGGTIDDYEQYF
TRBD2 NA TRBJ2-1 TRBV11-2 TGTGCCAGCGTGGGACTAGCGGGGGCGGGTGAGCAGTTCTTC CASVGLAGAGEQFF
TRBD1 NA TRBJ1-3 TRBV18 TGTGCCAGCTCACCGACAGGGGGAAATGGTGGAAACACCATATATTTT CASSPTGGNGGNTIYF
NA NA TRBJ1-1 TRBV2 TGTGCAGTTCCGCGGGCTGGGGAGAACACTGAAGCTTTCTTT CAVPRAGENTEAFF
NA NA TRBJ2-1 TRBV4-1 TGCGCCAGCAGCAACCGGGACTGGGACTACAATGAGCAGTTCTTC CASSNRDWDYNEQFF
TRBD2 NA TRBJ2-5 TRBV2 TGTGCCAGCAACGGGGGGGGGTGGGAGACCCAGTACTTC CASNGGGWETQYF
NA NA TRBJ1-4 TRBV7-9 TGTGCCAGCAGCTTAGGGAGGGGTGAAAAACTGTTTTTT CASSLGRGEKLFF
TRBD1 NA TRBJ2-2 TRBV2 TGTGCCAGCACCAAACCGGGACAGGGTTTCATGGGGTACACCGGGGAGCTGTTTTTT CASTKPGQGFMGYTGELFF
NA NA TRBJ1-1 TRBV11-2 TGTGCCAGCAGCTTAGACGCGAGAACTGAAGCTTTCTTT CASSLDARTEAFF
NA NA TRBJ2-7 TRBV5-1 TGCGCCAGCAGCTTGGCTCCACAGGGAGATGGGATCGAGCAGTACTTC CASSLAPQGDGIEQYF
NA NA TRBJ2-5 TRBV5-1 TGCGCCAGCAGCTTTGGGTCTAGCCTTTCCCAAGAGACCCAGTACTTC CASSFGSSLSQETQYF
NA NA TRBJ1-1 TRBV27 TGTGCCAGCAGTGGGGACACGGGGGAGGGGACTGAAGCTTTCTTT CASSGDTGEGTEAFF
NA NA TRBJ2-1 TRBV7-9 TGTGCCAGCAGCACGCGGGACAATGAGCAGTTCTTC CASSTRDNEQFF
NA NA TRBJ1-5 TRBV6-5 TGTGCCAGCAGTTACTCCCCGGGGATGGCCCAGCATTTT CASSYSPGMAQHF
TRBD1 NA TRBJ2-7 TRBV9 TGTGCCAGCAGCGTAGGGCAGGGGGCCTACGAGCAGTACTTC CASSVGQGAYEQYF
NA NA TRBJ1-1 TRBV14 TGTGCCAGTCCAGTTTACAGGGAGAGGGCTGAAGCTTTCTTT CASPVYRERAEAFF
NA NA TRBJ1-1 TRBV7-9 TGTGCCAGCAGCTTAAGACAGCTGAACACTGAAGCTTTCTTT CASSLRQLNTEAFF
NA NA TRBJ2-7 TRBV28 TGTGCCAGCAGCCGGGACACTATCTACGAGCAGTACTTC CASSRDTIYEQYF
TRBD2 NA TRBJ2-7 TRBV5-1 TGCGCCAGCAGCTTGGCCGGGGGGTCCGAGCAGTACTTC CASSLAGGSEQYF
NA few TRBJ2-7 TRBV11-1 TGTGCCAGCAGCTTACCGGGGTTGCCCTACGAGCAGTACTTC CASSLPGLPYEQYF
TRBD1 once TRBJ2-7 TRBV6-1 TGTGCCAGCAGGATTCAAACAGGGGAAACCTACGAGCAGTACTTC CASRIQTGETYEQYF
NA NA TRBJ2-5 TRBV5-1 TGCGCCAGCAGCTTGGATCGGGGTTTGGAGACCCAGTACTTC CASSLDRGLETQYF
NA NA TRBJ1-3 TRBV2 TGTGCCAGCGTCGACCAGGGTGCCCCTGGAAACACCATATATTTT CASVDQGAPGNTIYF
NA NA TRBJ1-2 TRBV5-5 TGTGCCAGCAGCTTTGTTCAACTGGGGCGCGGTAACTATGGCTACACCTTC CASSFVQLGRGNYGYTF
NA NA TRBJ1-5 TRBV5-6 TGTGCCAGCAGCTTAGGCGGTTATCAGCCCCAGCATTTT CASSLGGYQPQHF
NA NA TRBJ1-2 TRBV2 TGTGCCAGCAGTGACGGACTTGGCTACACCTTC CASSDGLGYTF
TRBD1 few TRBJ1-4 TRBV27 TGTGCCAGCAGTTGGGACAGGGGTGAAAAACTGTTTTTT CASSWDRGEKLFF
NA NA TRBJ2-7 TRBV4-1 TGCGCCAGCAGCCAAAACGCCGGGAGCTCCTACGAGCAGTACTTC CASSQNAGSSYEQYF
TRBD2 NA TRBJ2-5 TRBV6-1 TGTGCCAGCAGTGAATTCCTAGCGGGGAAAGAGACCCAGTACTTC CASSEFLAGKETQYF
TRBD1 NA TRBJ2-7 TRBV5-6 TGTGCCAGCAGCTTGCCCACGACAGGGGACGAGCAGTACTTC CASSLPTTGDEQYF